Below, 5 T cell receptor beta chains from the same sample are listed, as sequenced in a study of blood T cell repertoires in COVID-19 (dated by TCRdb to between 2020 and 2021). The library was made by the immunoSEQ multiplex PCR assay. The source is immuneACCESS, and TCRdb retained only in-frame sequences with V and J called. Part of the clones is not carried over; for the studies checked, unresolved V genes explain less than half of this, and the remainder is unexplained. The sample contains approximately 140,000 clones, more than 70% of them found a single time. 2.3% of the sample goes to the ten largest clones. Sample: peripheral blood. The receptors stem from a human donor in a cohort sampled during active COVID-19.

V gene TRBV5-1 combines with J gene TRBJ1-2; D might be TRBD1 (5 bases). Looked up from germline, CDR1 is SGHRS and CDR2 is YFSETQ. This CDR3 is built from 13 residues. The V and J ends lost 0 bases and 8 bases respectively, with 11 bases between them. The chain's CDR3 is CASSLGQGRGYTF. In DNA, the CDR3 is TGCGCCAGCAGCTTGGGGCAGGGTAGAGGCTACACCTTC.

Comments on this clone: Relative to the germline gene, one junction end is altered; a read error may explain this. The J gene is TRBJ1-5, the V gene TRBV15; D is unclear. The germline CDR1 and CDR2 sequences are LNHNV and YYDKDF (reference sequence). The CDR3 has 17 amino acids. The CDR3 spells CATSLSSTLASNQLQHF. CDR3 DNA sequence: TGTGCCACCAGCCTAAGCTCCACCCTAGCTAGCAATCAGCTCCAGCATTTT.

This chain links TRBV4-2 with TRBJ2-7; TRBD2 aligns across 8 bases. Germline CDR1 is LGHNA and CDR2 is YNFKEQ. This CDR3 has 16 amino acids. After removal of 8 bases from V and 2 bases from J, the junction contained 14 bases not matched to a gene. The CDR3 DNA sequence: TGTGCCAGCGCCTCAGCCATGGTAGCGGGAACCTACGAGCAGTACTTC. The encoded protein is CASASAMVAGTYEQYF.

CDR3 residues: CASSAPTTSGRVTGELFF. The DNA of the CDR3 is TGTGCCAGCAGCGCGCCTACGACTAGCGGGAGGGTCACCGGGGAGCTGTTTTTT. The chain has TRBV9 and TRBJ2-2, with 14 bases aligning to TRBD2. Germline V gene data show CDR1 as SGDLS and CDR2 as YYNGEE. The V and J ends lost 3 bases and 4 bases, in that order; junction bases with no gene match: 8. The CDR3 has 18 amino acids.

This clone was observed a single time. The chain carries TRBV4-1 and TRBJ1-6; 9 bases align to TRBD1. The CDR3 has 18 residues. V gave up 5 bases and J gave up 4 bases; unmatched junction bases: 12. Germline loops: CDR1 MGHRA, CDR2 YSYEKL. CDR3 in amino acids: CASSITLTGQGYNSPLHF. The CDR3 coding sequence is TGCGCCAGCAGCATCACTCTCACGGGACAGGGATATAATTCACCCCTCCACTTT.